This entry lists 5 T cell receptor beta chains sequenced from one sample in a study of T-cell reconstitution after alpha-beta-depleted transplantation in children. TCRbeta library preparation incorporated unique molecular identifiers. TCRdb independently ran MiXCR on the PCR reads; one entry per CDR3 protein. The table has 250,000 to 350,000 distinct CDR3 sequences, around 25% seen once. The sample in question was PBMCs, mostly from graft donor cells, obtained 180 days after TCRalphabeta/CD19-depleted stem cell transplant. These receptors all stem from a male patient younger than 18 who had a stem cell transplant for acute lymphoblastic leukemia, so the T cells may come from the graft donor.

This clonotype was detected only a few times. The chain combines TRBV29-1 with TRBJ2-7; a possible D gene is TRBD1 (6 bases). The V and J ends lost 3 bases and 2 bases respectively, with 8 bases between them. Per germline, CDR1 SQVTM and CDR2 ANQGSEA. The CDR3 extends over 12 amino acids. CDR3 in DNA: TGCAGCGTTGAGGGGGCCACCTACGAGCAGTACTTC. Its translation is CSVEGATYEQYF.

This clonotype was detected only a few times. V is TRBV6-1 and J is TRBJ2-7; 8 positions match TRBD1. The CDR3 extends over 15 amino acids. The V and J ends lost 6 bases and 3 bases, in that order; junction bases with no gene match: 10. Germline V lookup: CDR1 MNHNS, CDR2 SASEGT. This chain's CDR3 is CASSLGQGGLYEQYF. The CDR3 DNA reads TGTGCCAGCAGCCTCGGACAGGGAGGCCTCTACGAGCAGTACTTC.

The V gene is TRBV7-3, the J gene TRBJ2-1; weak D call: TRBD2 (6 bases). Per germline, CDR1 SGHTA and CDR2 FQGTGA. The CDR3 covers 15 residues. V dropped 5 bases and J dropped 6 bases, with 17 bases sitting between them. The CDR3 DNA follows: TGTGCCAGCAGCCGGGACTCAAGGCTCTTCAATGAGCAGTTCTTC. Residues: CASSRDSRLFNEQFF.

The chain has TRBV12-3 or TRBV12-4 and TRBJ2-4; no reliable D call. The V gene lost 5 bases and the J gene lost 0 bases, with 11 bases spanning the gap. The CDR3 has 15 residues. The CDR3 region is CASSDRRVAKNIQYF. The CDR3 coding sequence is TGTGCCAGCAGTGACCGGAGAGTAGCCAAAAACATTCAGTACTTC.

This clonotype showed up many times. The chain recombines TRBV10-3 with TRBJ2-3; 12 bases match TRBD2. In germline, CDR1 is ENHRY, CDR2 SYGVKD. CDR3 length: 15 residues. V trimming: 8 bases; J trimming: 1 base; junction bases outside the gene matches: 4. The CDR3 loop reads CAIGGLAGRTDTQYF. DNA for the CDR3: TGTGCCATCGGGGGACTAGCGGGCCGCACAGATACGCAGTATTTT.